One and the same sample provided the 31 T cell receptor beta chains below, sequenced in a study of regulatory T cells in long-lasting Graves disease. Time point indicated: persistent/refractory GD, antithyroid drugs over 5 years with positive TRAb. The TCR library used RNA extracted from PBMCs. CDR3-region Arm-PCR and iRepertoire HTBI primers produced the TCR beta libraries. TCRdb reprocessed the multiplex PCR reads with MiXCR, giving one entry per CDR3 protein. The sample contains roughly 450,000 distinct CDR3 sequences, approximately 23% of which appear only once. The sample consisted of peripheral blood mononuclear cells (PBMCs), taken when the disease was refractory, from a patient treated with antithyroid drugs. The receptors were gathered from a female donor with Graves disease.

This clonotype was observed at least ten times. One end of the junction is discordant with germline, which a read error may explain. The chain links TRBV11-2 to TRBJ2-1, with no clear D. The CDR3 consists of 12 residues. CDR1 is SGHAT, CDR2 FQNNGV, per germline. Here the CDR3 reads CASSLGSDERFF. CDR3 nucleotide sequence: TGTGCCAGCAGCTTAGGGTCGGATGAGCGGTTCTTC.

The chain recombines TRBV7-2 with TRBJ2-5, with a possible D match to TRBD2 (7 bases). Trimming took off 2 bases at V and 9 bases at J, with 22 bases between the two ends. The CDR3 totals 16 residues. Looked up from germline, CDR1 is SGHTA and CDR2 is FQGNSA. Here the CDR3 reads CASSLMNGGLNGAQYF. The CDR3 coding sequence is TGTGCCAGCAGCTTAATGAACGGGGGGCTCAACGGGGCCCAGTACTTC.

The V gene is TRBV12-3 or TRBV12-4, the J gene TRBJ2-1; 9 nucleotides agree with TRBD2. The CDR3 runs 16 residues. V gave up 5 bases and J gave up 6 bases; unmatched junction bases: 11. CDR3 in amino acids: CASSPRLAERGNEQFF. In DNA, the CDR3 is TGTGCCAGCAGTCCGAGACTAGCGGAGAGGGGCAATGAGCAGTTCTTC.

This clonotype showed up just a few times. This chain joins TRBV10-3 and TRBJ1-1, with a tentative D call TRBD1 (5 bases). Trimming took 6 bases from V and 1 from J, leaving 12 bases between them. Germline-derived CDR1 and CDR2 are ENHRY and SYGVKD. CDR3 length equals 14 residues. CDR3 in amino acids: CAIREGTPNTEAFF. CDR3 in DNA: TGTGCCATCAGGGAGGGGACTCCGAACACTGAAGCTTTCTTT.

This clonotype has a count of ten or more. Written as DNA, the CDR3 is TGTGCCAGCAGCCTTCTGACAGGGAAAGGGGACGAGCAGTACTTC. Translating gives CASSLLTGKGDEQYF. V usage is TRBV7-9 and J usage is TRBJ2-7; 7 bases fit TRBD1. Germline assignment: CDR1 SEHNR and CDR2 FQNEAQ (reference sequence). CDR3 length: 15 residues. Trimming took 5 bases from V and 5 from J; bases not matched to a gene: 12.

In its sample, this clonotype was seen many times. The genes are TRBV2 and TRBJ2-1, with D uncertain. Trimming pared 7 bases from V and 5 bases from J, leaving 12 bases between. Germline V gene sequence: CDR1 SNHLY, CDR2 FYNNEI. The CDR3 extends over 13 amino acids. The CDR3 DNA sequence: TGTGCCAGCATCAAACGGGCAGACAATGAGCAGTTCTTC. Protein product: CASIKRADNEQFF. The full variable domain, its missing parts supplied by reference TRBV2 and TRBJ2-1, is EPEVTQTPSHQVTQMGQEVILRCVPISNHLYFYWYRQILGQKVEFLVSFYNNEISEKSEIFDDQFSVERPDGSNFTLKIRSTKLEDSAMYFCASIKRADNEQFFGPGTRLTVL.

This clonotype was recorded a few times. The chain joins TRBV7-2 to TRBJ1-5; a possible D gene is TRBD1 (6 bases). V was trimmed by 5 bases and J by 2 bases, leaving 13 bases between them. Germline assignment: CDR1 SGHTA and CDR2 FQGNSA. This CDR3 region has 15 residues. The CDR3 spells CASSRTGSGNQPQHF. CDR3 bases: TGTGCCAGCAGCCGAACAGGGTCTGGCAATCAGCCCCAGCATTTT.

This clonotype was counted at least ten times. The V and J genes are TRBV20-1 and TRBJ2-5; no clear D gene. Deletions cut 5 bases from V and 1 base from J, with 17 bases between. CDR1 is DFQATT, CDR2 SNEGSKA, per germline (reference sequence). This CDR3 region has 15 residues. CDR3 bases: TGCAGTGCTCCCCCCTTAGCTAGACTCCAAGAGACCCAGTACTTC. Its translation is CSAPPLARLQETQYF.

The chain recombines TRBV12-3 or TRBV12-4 with TRBJ2-5; 9 nucleotides line up with TRBD1. Trimming took 5 bases from V and 5 from J; bases not matched to a gene: 6. The CDR3 has 14 residues. CDR3 in amino acids: CASSRDRDRETQYF. The CDR3 bases are TGTGCCAGCAGTCGGGACAGGGATAGGGAGACCCAGTACTTC.

As for this clonotype: A clone one base away is much larger, so this may be a read error. This chain uses TRBV28 with TRBJ2-6; a possible D gene is TRBD1 (5 bases). This CDR3 has 19 residues. Germline loops: CDR1 MDHEN, CDR2 SYDVKM. Here the CDR3 reads CASSPRTRPGVSGANALTF. The CDR3 bases are TGTGCCAGCAGTCCCAGGACGAGGCCTGGAGTCTCTGGGGCCAACGCCCTGACTTTC.

This clonotype was detected only a few times. V usage is TRBV20-1 and J usage is TRBJ1-2; no definite D call. V was clipped by 0 bases and J by 8 bases, with 13 bases between them. This CDR3 has 13 residues. The germline CDR1 and CDR2 sequences are DFQATT and SNEGSKA (reference sequence). CDR3 DNA: TGCAGTGCTAGAGAGTGGCGAGGAGGGGGCTACACCTTC. This codes for CSAREWRGGGYTF.

This clonotype was seen repeatedly, ten times or more. An end of the junction does not agree with germline; a read error may underlie this. This rearrangement joins TRBV28 to TRBJ2-7, with a possible D match to TRBD2 (6 bases). Per the germline V gene, CDR1 is MDHEN and CDR2 is SYDVKM. CDR3 length equals 14 residues. The CDR3 DNA sequence: TGCGCCAGCAGTTTCCCCGGGGGTTCCCACGAGCAGTACTTC. The encoded protein is CASSFPGGSHEQYF.

This clonotype was seen more than once but under ten times. The J gene is TRBJ2-7, the V gene TRBV20-1; 9 bases line up with TRBD2. The ends lost 6 bases at V and 0 bases at J; junction bases unmatched: 3. The germline V gene has CDR1 DFQATT and CDR2 SNEGSKA (reference sequence). The CDR3 runs to 13 residues. The CDR3 loop is CSAMRGGSYEQYF. CDR3 DNA: TGCAGTGCAATGCGGGGGGGCTCCTACGAGCAGTACTTC.

Note on this clonotype: With a much larger clone just one base away, this may be a read error. Without the conserved terminal phenylalanine or tryptophan, this CDR3 likely stems from a read error. The CDR3 nucleotides read TGTGCCAGCCGACGGGACTTCTATAGCTCCTACGAGCAGTACTCC. Encoded protein: CASRRDFYSSYEQYS. This chain connects TRBV27 to TRBJ2-7; TRBD2 is a possible D gene (6 bases). V was pared by 8 bases and J by 0 bases, with 17 bases between. The CDR3 extends over 15 amino acids. Germline V gene lookup returns CDR1 MNHEY and CDR2 SMNVEV (reference sequence).

This clonotype was observed a few times. The chain recombines TRBV29-1 with TRBJ1-1, with D perhaps matching TRBD1 (6 bases). The CDR3 sequence is 14 residues long. V was cut by 6 bases and J by 2 bases, with 16 bases left in between. Germline V gives CDR1 SQVTM, CDR2 ANQGSEA. CDR3 region: CSVDHREFNTEAFF. The CDR3 bases are TGCAGCGTCGATCACAGGGAGTTCAACACTGAAGCTTTCTTT.

This clonotype was counted only a few times. V and J are TRBV28 and TRBJ2-2, with TRBD1 matching over 7 bases. Trimming removed 11 bases from V and 4 bases from J; junction bases left unmatched: 7. The germline CDR1 and CDR2 sequences are MDHEN and SYDVKM. The CDR3 loop spans 13 amino acids. CDR3 nucleotides: TGTGCCGCGACAGGGCTTGCCACCGGGGAGCTGTTTTTT. Amino acid sequence: CAATGLATGELFF. Combining the CDR3 with reference TRBV28 and TRBJ2-2 gives the whole variable domain DVKVTQSSRYLVKRTGEKVFLECVQDMDHENMFWYRQDPGLGLRLIYFSYDVKMKEKGDIPEGYSVSREKKERFSLILESASTNQTSMYLCAATGLATGELFFGEGSRLTVL.

This clonotype showed up many times. V gene TRBV2 combines with J gene TRBJ2-5; TRBD2 aligns across 11 bases. Germline V gene sequence: CDR1 SNHLY, CDR2 FYNNEI. The V and J ends lost 4 bases and 5 bases, in that order; junction bases with no gene match: 6. The CDR3 loop spans 15 amino acids. CDR3 protein: CASSASGGSQETQYF. DNA of the CDR3: TGTGCCAGCAGTGCTAGCGGGGGGAGTCAGGAGACCCAGTACTTC.

This clonotype was counted at least ten times. The chain uses TRBV13 and TRBJ1-2, with unresolved D. V lost 5 bases to trimming and J lost 0 bases, with 19 bases between them. Germline CDR1 PRHDT, CDR2 FYEKMQ (reference sequence). This CDR3 has 17 amino acids. The CDR3 bases are TGTGCCAGCAGCACGCCCCATTCAGCCGGTACTAACTATGGCTACACCTTC. Translation: CASSTPHSAGTNYGYTF.

This clonotype was seen repeatedly, ten times or more. The chain links TRBV11-2 to TRBJ1-6, with D possibly matching TRBD1 (5 bases). Per germline, CDR1 SGHAT and CDR2 FQNNGV. This CDR3 contains 15 residues. The V end lost 5 bases, the J end lost 7 bases, and 15 bases lay between the germline ends. The CDR3 DNA reads as TGTGCCAGCAGCCCGCGACAGAGAACCAATTCACCCCTCCACTTT. This gives the protein CASSPRQRTNSPLHF.

This clonotype was detected only a few times. This chain uses TRBV7-2 with TRBJ1-4, with D unclear. Germline assignment: CDR1 SGHTA and CDR2 FQGNSA. This CDR3 is 16 amino acids long. V was clipped by 3 bases and J by 3 bases, with 14 bases between them. CDR3 residues: CASSLAGLGSNEKLFF. CDR3 coding DNA: TGTGCCAGCAGCTTGGCGGGGTTGGGGTCTAATGAAAAACTGTTTTTT.

This clonotype was found many times. The rearrangement joins TRBV6-5 to TRBJ1-6, with a weak D call TRBD1 (5 bases). This CDR3 has 15 residues. Deletions cut 0 bases from V and 7 bases from J, with 10 bases between. Looked up from germline, CDR1 is MNHEY and CDR2 is SVGAGI. Here the CDR3 reads CASSYSGDRNSPLHF. As DNA, the CDR3 is TGTGCCAGCAGTTACTCAGGGGATCGAAATTCACCCCTCCACTTT.

In its sample, this clonotype was seen many times. The chain uses TRBV2 and TRBJ2-5; 13 bases are shared with TRBD2. The junction had 5 bases not matched to a gene; V was cut back by 3 bases and J by 7 bases. In germline, CDR1 is SNHLY, CDR2 FYNNEI. CDR3 length equals 15 residues. CDR3 protein: CASSEGLAGSGTQYF. In nucleotides, the CDR3 is TGTGCCAGCAGTGAGGGACTAGCGGGGTCGGGGACCCAGTACTTC.

This clonotype was counted a few times. This chain uses TRBV6-4 with TRBJ1-1; D gene uncertain. CDR1 and CDR2 from the germline V gene are MRHNA and SNTAGT. V lost 6 bases, J lost 1 base, and 9 bases lay in between. The CDR3 is 13 amino acids. This CDR3 is CASRISENTEAFF. The CDR3 nucleotides read TGTGCCAGCAGAATTAGTGAGAACACTGAAGCTTTCTTT.

This chain connects TRBV7-2 to TRBJ2-7, with 7 bases aligning to TRBD1. The V gene's germline CDR1 is SGHTA and CDR2 FQGNSA. The J segment lost 3 bases and the V segment lost 6 bases, leaving 11 bases of the junction unmatched. This CDR3 has 15 amino acids. CDR3 region: CASRHPGQENYEQYF. The CDR3 DNA is TGTGCCAGCAGACACCCCGGACAGGAGAACTACGAGCAGTACTTC.

This clonotype has a count of ten or more. The chain is built from TRBV20-1 and TRBJ2-5; D not resolved. Trimming cost V 3 bases and J 4 bases, with 18 bases left between them. The CDR3 extends over 15 amino acids. Germline CDR1 and CDR2: DFQATT and SNEGSKA (reference sequence). In nucleotides, the CDR3 is TGCAGTGCTAGTACCTCCATGGGCCTGGGAGAGACCCAGTACTTC. This sequence encodes CSASTSMGLGETQYF.

This clonotype was detected ten times or more. This sequence joins TRBV28 and TRBJ2-5; 10 bases align to TRBD1. CDR3 length: 15 amino acids. The V and J ends lost 6 bases and 4 bases, in that order; junction bases with no gene match: 8. CDR1 is MDHEN, CDR2 SYDVKM, per germline. The CDR3 spells CASRSFGTGVETQYF. CDR3 in DNA: TGTGCCAGCAGGTCATTCGGGACAGGGGTAGAGACCCAGTACTTC. The full variable domain, with the rest looked up from reference TRBV28 and TRBJ2-5, is DVKVTQSSRYLVKRTGEKVFLECVQDMDHENMFWYRQDPGLGLRLIYFSYDVKMKEKGDIPEGYSVSREKKERFSLILESASTNQTSMYLCASRSFGTGVETQYFGPGTRLLVL.

V and J are TRBV11-2 and TRBJ1-4, with D uncertain. Looked up from germline, CDR1 is SGHAT and CDR2 is FQNNGV. The CDR3 is made up of 15 amino acids. The V end lost 0 bases, the J end lost 3 bases, and 8 bases lay between the germline ends. The CDR3 loop reads CASSLEAASNEKLFF. CDR3 DNA: TGTGCCAGCAGCTTAGAGGCAGCCTCTAATGAAAAACTGTTTTTT.

This clonotype came up a few times. The chain is built from TRBV12-3 or TRBV12-4 and TRBJ2-2; D possibly corresponds to TRBD1 (6 bases). Deletions cut 7 bases from V and 2 bases from J, with 14 bases between. The CDR3 is 15 amino acids. CDR3 bases: TGTGCCAGCACCACGGGACACCTTAACACCGGGGAGCTGTTTTTT. Its protein is CASTTGHLNTGELFF.

This clonotype was counted at least ten times. The gene calls are TRBV29-1 and TRBJ1-1; TRBD1 matches at 9 bases. This CDR3 comprises 12 residues. V lost 7 bases, J lost 4 bases, and 4 bases stayed unmatched. Germline CDR1 SQVTM, CDR2 ANQGSEA. The CDR3 coding sequence is TGCAGCGGCAGGACAGGGGTCACTGAAGCTTTCTTT. This translates into CSGRTGVTEAFF.

The CDR3 DNA is TGTGCCAGCAGCCCCGACAGGGAATCTATGTCCCAGCATTTT. Protein: CASSPDRESMSQHF. The rearrangement links TRBV28 to TRBJ1-5, with 7 positions matching TRBD1. This CDR3 is built from 14 residues. V shed 6 bases and J 11 bases; nucleotides not matched to a gene: 13. The germline CDR1 and CDR2 sequences are MDHEN and SYDVKM. Based on the CDR3 plus reference TRBV28 and TRBJ1-5, the full variable domain is DVKVTQSSRYLVKRTGEKVFLECVQDMDHENMFWYRQDPGLGLRLIYFSYDVKMKEKGDIPEGYSVSREKKERFSLILESASTNQTSMYLCASSPDRESMSQHFGDGTRLSIL.

This clonotype was observed many times. V gene TRBV11-3 combines with J gene TRBJ2-5; no clear D gene. The CDR3 spans 17 residues. The germline V gene has CDR1 SGHNT and CDR2 YENEEA. Between the trimmed V and J ends, which lost 3 bases and 4 bases, there was a span of 21 bases. For the CDR3, the DNA is TGTGCCAGCAGCTTCTCCGCTCGGTCCTCGCTAGGAGAGACCCAGTACTTC. Its translation is CASSFSARSSLGETQYF.